Here is one T cell receptor (beta chain) with its context. This clonotype was picked up a small number of times. Its antigen is unknown. No base qualities exist here, and no much larger clone lies one base off it. These data belong to a study of blood T cells in healthy people across ages (dated by TCRdb to about 2015). For the wider study: Template switching captured roughly one uniquely barcoded TCR beta cDNA molecule per two T cells in model experiments. Donors were grouped into four age groups: young (average approximately 15 years), middle-aged (39), aged (approximately 58) and long-lived (82). Two additional independent replicas of 1 million unique cDNA reads from the same blood draw were analyzed for two donors (one aged 18 to 30 and one aged 80 or older). To track age-related changes in TCR beta repertoire diversity, the study relied on deep sequencing normalized with unique cDNA molecular identifiers. To avoid experimental bias, donors of different ages were spread randomly across the sequencing lanes.

Donors were roughly 40 systemically healthy Caucasian individuals from Russia aged about 6 to 100 years. Around 10 milliliters of peripheral blood were collected from each donor into EDTA-treated Vacutainer tubes. Ficoll-Paque density-gradient centrifugation was used to isolate PBMCs, with at least 6 million obtained per sample. Total RNA, at least 6 micrograms per sample, was extracted from PBMCs with Trizol reagent. For every donor, flow cytometry on a PBMC aliquot measured the percentage of naive CD45RAhigh/CD27high T cells. Study-wide conclusions, independent of this receptor: Because the CMV infection status of the donors was unknown, age-related changes in expanded clonotypes may potentially have been confounded. Total diversity estimates from one million sequenced T cells were considered lower bounds and underestimates. The percentage of naive T cells measured by flow cytometry correlated strongly with observed TCR beta diversity. Compared with the aged group, the long-lived group had more naive CD4+ T cells, fewer expanded clones and increased TCR diversity, suggesting age selection. Since profiling was done on bulk unsorted PBMCs, naive and antigen-experienced compartments could not be conclusively compared. Observed TCR beta diversity per million T cells fell roughly linearly with age, and a significant reduction was already apparent by age roughly 40.

To prepare the library, 5' RACE was applied. Sequenced using an Illumina HiSeq 2500. The second PCR ran for roughly 7 to 12 cycles and used a J-beta primer mix along with a sample-barcoded 5' primer. A template-switch 5' adaptor carrying 12 random nucleotides introduced a unique molecular identifier onto each TCR beta cDNA molecule. At least 2.5 million CDR3-containing paired-end reads were obtained from each sample. All of the RNA was converted into first-strand cDNA using the Mint cDNA synthesis kit, with a TRBC-specific oligonucleotide serving as the primer. Following uracil-DNA glycosylase treatment, all cDNA underwent a first 18-cycle PCR with the universal primers M1SS and BC2_uni_R. On the study's bioinformatics: For normalization, 1 million high-quality reads, each with a distinct molecular identifier, were randomly selected from each sample. Reads sharing molecular identifiers were discarded rather than binned into consensus sequences. MiTCR, set to a Q25 quality threshold and the strictest error-elimination algorithm, was used for CDR3 identification, clonotype clustering and error correction. A nonparametric unseen species model with Euler transformation was used to estimate lower-bound total TCR beta diversity. TCRdb ran its own pipeline on the public reads, namely fastp trimming at Q25 and MiXCR clone calling, and kept in-frame beta chains. CDR3 protein duplicates are merged, each entry listing the most common genes and DNA. TCRdb's processing, not the study's, gives the V and J calls here. For this sample there are some 860,000 distinct CDR3 sequences; approximately 60% appear just once. Jointly, the top ten make up 20% to 30% of the sample.

Reading the germline V gene (reference sequence) gives CDR1 LGHDT and CDR2 YNNKEL. The CDR3 measures 13 amino acids from cysteine to phenylalanine. Of the read, only the CDR3 DNA is kept; its 39 bases are in frame from base 1. V lost 5 bases and J lost 7 bases, and the count of bases not matched to a germline gene is 7. Sequencing was performed on blood. The chain is made from TRBV3-1 and TRBJ2-7, with 8 bases in between that match TRBD2. The receptor was derived from a man between 40 and 49 years old in good health. For the CDR3, the sequence is CASSVGGDGEQYF. DNA sequence: TGTGCCAGCAGCGTCGGGGGGGACGGTGAGCAGTACTTC.